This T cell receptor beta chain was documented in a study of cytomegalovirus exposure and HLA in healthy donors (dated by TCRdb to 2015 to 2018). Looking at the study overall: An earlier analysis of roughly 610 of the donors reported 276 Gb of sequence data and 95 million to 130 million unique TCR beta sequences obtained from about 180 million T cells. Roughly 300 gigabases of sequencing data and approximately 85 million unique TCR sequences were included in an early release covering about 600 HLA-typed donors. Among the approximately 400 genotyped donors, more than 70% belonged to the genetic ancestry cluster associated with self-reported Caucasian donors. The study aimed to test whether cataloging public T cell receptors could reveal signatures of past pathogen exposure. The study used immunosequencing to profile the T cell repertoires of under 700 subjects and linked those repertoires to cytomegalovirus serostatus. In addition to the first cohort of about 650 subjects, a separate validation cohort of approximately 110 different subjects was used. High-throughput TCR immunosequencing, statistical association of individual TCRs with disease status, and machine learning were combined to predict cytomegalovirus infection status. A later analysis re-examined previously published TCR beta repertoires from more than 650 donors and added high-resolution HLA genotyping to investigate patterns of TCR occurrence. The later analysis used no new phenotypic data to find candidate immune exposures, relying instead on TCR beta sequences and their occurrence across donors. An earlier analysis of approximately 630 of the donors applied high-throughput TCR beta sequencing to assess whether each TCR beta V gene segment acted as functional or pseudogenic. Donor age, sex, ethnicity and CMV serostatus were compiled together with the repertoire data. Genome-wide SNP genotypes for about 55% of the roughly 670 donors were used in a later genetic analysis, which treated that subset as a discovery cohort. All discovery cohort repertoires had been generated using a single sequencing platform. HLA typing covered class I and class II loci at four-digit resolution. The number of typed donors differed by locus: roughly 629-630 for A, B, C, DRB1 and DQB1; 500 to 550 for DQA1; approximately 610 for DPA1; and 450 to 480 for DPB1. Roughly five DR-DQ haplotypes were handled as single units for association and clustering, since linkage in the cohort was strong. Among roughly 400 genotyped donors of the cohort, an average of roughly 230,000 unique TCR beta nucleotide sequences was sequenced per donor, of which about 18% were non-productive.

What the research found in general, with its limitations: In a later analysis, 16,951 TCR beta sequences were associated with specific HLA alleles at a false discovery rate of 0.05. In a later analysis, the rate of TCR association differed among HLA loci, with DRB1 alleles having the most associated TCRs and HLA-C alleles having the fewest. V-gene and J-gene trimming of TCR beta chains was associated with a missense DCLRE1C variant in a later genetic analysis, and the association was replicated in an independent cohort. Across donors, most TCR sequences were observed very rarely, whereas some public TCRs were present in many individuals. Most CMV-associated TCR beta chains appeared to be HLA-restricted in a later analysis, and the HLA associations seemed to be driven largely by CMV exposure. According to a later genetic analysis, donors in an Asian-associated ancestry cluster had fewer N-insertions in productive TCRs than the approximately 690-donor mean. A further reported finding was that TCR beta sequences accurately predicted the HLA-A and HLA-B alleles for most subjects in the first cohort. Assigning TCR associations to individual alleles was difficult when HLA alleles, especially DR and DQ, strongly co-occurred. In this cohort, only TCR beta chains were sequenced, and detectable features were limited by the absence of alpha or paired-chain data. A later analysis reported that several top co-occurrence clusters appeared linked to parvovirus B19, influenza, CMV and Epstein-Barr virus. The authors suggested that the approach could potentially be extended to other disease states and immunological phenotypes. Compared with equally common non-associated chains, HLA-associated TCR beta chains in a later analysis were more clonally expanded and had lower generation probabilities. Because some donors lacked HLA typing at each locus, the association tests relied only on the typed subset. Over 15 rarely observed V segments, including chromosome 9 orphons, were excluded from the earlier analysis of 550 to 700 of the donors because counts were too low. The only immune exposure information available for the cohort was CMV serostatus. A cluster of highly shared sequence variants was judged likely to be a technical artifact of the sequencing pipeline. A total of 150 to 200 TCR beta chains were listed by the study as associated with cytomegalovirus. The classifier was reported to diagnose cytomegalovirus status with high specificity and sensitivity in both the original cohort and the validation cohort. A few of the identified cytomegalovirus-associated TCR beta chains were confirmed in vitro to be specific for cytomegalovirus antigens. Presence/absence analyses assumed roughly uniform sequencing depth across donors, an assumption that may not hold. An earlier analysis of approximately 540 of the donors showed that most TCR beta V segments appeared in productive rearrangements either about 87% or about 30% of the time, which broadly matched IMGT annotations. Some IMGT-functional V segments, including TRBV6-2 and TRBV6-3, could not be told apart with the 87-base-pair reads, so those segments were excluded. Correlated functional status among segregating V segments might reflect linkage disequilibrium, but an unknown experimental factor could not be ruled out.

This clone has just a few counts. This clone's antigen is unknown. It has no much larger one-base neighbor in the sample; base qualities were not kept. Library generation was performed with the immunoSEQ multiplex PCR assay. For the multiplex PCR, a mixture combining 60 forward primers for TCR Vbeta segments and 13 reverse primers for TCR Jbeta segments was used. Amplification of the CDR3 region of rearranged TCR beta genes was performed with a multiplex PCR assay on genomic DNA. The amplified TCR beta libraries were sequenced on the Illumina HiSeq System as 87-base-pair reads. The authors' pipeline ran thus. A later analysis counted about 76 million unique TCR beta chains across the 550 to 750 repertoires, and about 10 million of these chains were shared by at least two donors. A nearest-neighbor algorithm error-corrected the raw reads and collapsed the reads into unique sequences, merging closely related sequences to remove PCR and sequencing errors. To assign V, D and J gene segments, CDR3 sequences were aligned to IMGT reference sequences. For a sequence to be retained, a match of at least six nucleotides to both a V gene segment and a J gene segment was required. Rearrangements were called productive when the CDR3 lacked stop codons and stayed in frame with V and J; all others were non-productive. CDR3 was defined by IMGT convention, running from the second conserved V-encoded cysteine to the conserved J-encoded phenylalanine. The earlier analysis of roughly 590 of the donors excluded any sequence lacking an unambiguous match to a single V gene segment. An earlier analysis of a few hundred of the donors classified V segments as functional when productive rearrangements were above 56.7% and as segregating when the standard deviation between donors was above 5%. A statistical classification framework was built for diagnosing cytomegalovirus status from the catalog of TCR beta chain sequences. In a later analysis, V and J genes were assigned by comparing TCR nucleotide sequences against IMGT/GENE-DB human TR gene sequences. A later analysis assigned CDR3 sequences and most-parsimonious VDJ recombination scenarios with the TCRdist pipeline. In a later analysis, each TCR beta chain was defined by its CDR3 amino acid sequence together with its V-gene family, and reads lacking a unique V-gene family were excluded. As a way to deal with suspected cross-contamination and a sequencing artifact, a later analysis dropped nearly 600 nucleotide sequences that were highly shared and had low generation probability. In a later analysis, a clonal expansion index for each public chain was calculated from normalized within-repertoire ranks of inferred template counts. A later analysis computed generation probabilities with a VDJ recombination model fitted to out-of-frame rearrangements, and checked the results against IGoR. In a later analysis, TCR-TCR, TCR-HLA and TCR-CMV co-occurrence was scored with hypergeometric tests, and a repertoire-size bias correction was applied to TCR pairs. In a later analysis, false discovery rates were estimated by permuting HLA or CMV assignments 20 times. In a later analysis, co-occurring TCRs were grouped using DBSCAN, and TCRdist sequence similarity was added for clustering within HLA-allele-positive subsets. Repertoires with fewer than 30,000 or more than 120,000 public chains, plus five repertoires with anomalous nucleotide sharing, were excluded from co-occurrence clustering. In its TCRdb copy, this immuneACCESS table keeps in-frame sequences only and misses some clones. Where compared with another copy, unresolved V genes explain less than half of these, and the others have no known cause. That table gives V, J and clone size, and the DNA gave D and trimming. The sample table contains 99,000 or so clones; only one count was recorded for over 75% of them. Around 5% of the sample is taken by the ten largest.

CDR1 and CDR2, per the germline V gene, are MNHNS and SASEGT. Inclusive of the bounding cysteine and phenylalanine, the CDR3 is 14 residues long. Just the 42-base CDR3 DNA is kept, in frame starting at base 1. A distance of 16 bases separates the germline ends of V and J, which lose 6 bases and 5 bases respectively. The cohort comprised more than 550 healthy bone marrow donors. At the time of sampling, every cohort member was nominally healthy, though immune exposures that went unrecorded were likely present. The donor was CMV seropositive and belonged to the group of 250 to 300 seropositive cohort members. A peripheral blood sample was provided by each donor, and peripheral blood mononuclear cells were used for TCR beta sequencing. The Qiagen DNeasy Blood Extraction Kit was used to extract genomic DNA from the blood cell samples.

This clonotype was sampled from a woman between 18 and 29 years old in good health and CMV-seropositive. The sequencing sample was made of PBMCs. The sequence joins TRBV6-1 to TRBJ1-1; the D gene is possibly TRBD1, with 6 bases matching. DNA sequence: TGTGCCAGCAGGCAACAGGGTATAGGAACTGAAGCTTTCTTT. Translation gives CASRQQGIGTEAFF.